Listed here are 30 T cell receptor beta chains from one sample, sequenced in a study of CD8 T cells in Susac syndrome. Random-hexamer reverse transcription was applied to roughly 0.5 to 1 ug RNA. One entry per CDR3 protein, called by TCRdb with MiXCR from the immunoSEQ multiplex PCR reads. The sample lists some 52,000 distinct CDR3 sequences; 93% were seen once. Sequencing was carried out using CD8+ T cells from PBMCs. Every receptor here comes from a human donor with multiple sclerosis.

The V gene is TRBV27, the J gene TRBJ1-2, with TRBD1 matching over 9 bases. CDR3 size: 17 residues. Trimming cost V 6 bases and J 3 bases; bases outside gene matches: 14. Looked up from germline, CDR1 is MNHEY and CDR2 is SMNVEV (reference sequence). The CDR3 nucleotides read TGTGCCAGCAGATCGCTATACAGGGGGCGGGTGGACTATGGCTACACCTTC. Encoded protein: CASRSLYRGRVDYGYTF.

This clonotype was observed a single time. This rearrangement joins TRBV9 to TRBJ1-6; D perhaps matches TRBD1 (5 bases). CDR1 is SGDLS, CDR2 YYNGEE, per germline. V lost 4 bases, J lost 5 bases, and 13 bases lay in between. CDR3 length equals 15 residues. The CDR3: CASSPHGADNSPLHF. The CDR3 DNA is TGTGCCAGCAGCCCGCATGGGGCAGATAATTCACCCCTCCACTTT.

V usage is TRBV15 and J usage is TRBJ2-3; D is unclear. The V end lost 8 bases, the J end lost 2 bases, and 8 bases lay between the germline ends. The V gene's germline CDR1 is LNHNV and CDR2 YYDKDF (reference sequence). The CDR3 is 12 amino acids. The CDR3 sequence: CATDLDTDTQYF. CDR3 DNA: TGTGCCACCGACCTAGACACAGATACGCAGTATTTT. The full variable domain, rest sourced from reference TRBV15 and TRBJ2-3, is DAMVIQNPRYQVTQFGKPVTLSCSQTLNHNVMYWYQQKSSQAPKLLFHYYDKDFNNEADTPDNFQSRRPNTSFCFLDIRSPGLGDTAMYLCATDLDTDTQYFGPGTRLTVL.

The J gene is TRBJ2-3, the V gene TRBV6-5, with TRBD1 matching over 10 bases. CDR1 is MNHEY, CDR2 SVGAGI, per germline. This CDR3 has 15 residues. Germline trimming cut 5 bases from V and 1 base from J; bases unmatched to any gene: 3. This CDR3 reads CASSPGTGGTDTQYF. The CDR3 DNA reads TGTGCCAGCAGTCCCGGGACAGGGGGCACAGATACGCAGTATTTT.

The CDR3 sequence: CASNKVGEAFF. CDR3 in DNA: TGTGCCAGCAATAAGGTCGGTGAAGCTTTCTTT. This chain joins TRBV2 and TRBJ1-1; D not certain. V was cut by 7 bases and J by 7 bases, with 10 bases left in between. This CDR3 has 11 residues. Germline-derived CDR1 and CDR2 are SNHLY and FYNNEI.

V and J are TRBV7-2 and TRBJ2-7; TRBD2 matches at 7 bases. The V and J ends lost 3 bases and 2 bases, in that order; junction bases with no gene match: 7. This CDR3 has 15 amino acids. Germline V gene lookup returns CDR1 SGHTA and CDR2 FQGNSA. The CDR3 is CASSFQGGEPYEQYF. In DNA, the CDR3 is TGTGCCAGCAGCTTCCAGGGAGGGGAACCCTACGAGCAGTACTTC.

V gene TRBV5-1 combines with J gene TRBJ2-1; unclear D gene. This CDR3 is built from 12 residues. Germline loops: CDR1 SGHRS, CDR2 YFSETQ. The V gene lost 1 base and the J gene lost 8 bases, with 7 bases spanning the gap. The CDR3 coding sequence is TGCGCCAGCAGCTTGAGGGCCCATGAGCAGTTCTTC. Amino acid sequence: CASSLRAHEQFF.

The V and J genes are TRBV29-1 and TRBJ1-2; possible D gene TRBD1, 5 bases. The germline V and J ends were trimmed by 5 bases and 1 base, with 17 bases remaining between them. This CDR3 comprises 15 residues. Germline-derived CDR1 and CDR2 are SQVTM and ANQGSEA. The CDR3 here is CSVHTYLGRNYGYTF. The CDR3 nucleotides read TGCAGCGTTCACACATATTTGGGGCGTAACTATGGCTACACCTTC.

This chain connects TRBV15 to TRBJ1-2; perhaps TRBD1 as D (5 bases). From germline, CDR1 is LNHNV and CDR2 YYDKDF (reference sequence). CDR3 length equals 14 residues. The V and J ends lost 5 bases and 4 bases respectively, with 14 bases between them. The CDR3 loop is CATSSSTVSYGYTF. CDR3 DNA sequence: TGTGCCACCAGCTCATCGACAGTCTCCTATGGCTACACCTTC.

V is TRBV12-3 or TRBV12-4 and J is TRBJ2-2; D unresolved. With 8 bases removed from V and 8 bases from J, the gap between germline ends came to 9 bases. The CDR3 runs to 11 residues. CDR3 sequence (DNA): TGTGCCAGCGGCTGGGATGGGGAGCTGTTTTTT. Amino acids: CASGWDGELFF.

This clonotype was detected only a few times. The chain links TRBV5-1 to TRBJ2-7, with 12 bases that match TRBD2. CDR3 length: 15 residues. Germline CDR1 SGHRS, CDR2 YFSETQ. The V segment lost 4 bases and the J segment 1 base; nucleotides outside the gene matches: 3. CDR3 in amino acids: CASSLTSGGSYEQYF. CDR3 DNA: TGCGCCAGCAGCCTGACTAGCGGGGGATCCTACGAGCAGTACTTC. The whole variable domain, remainder taken from reference TRBV5-1 and TRBJ2-7, is KAGVTQTPRYLIKTRGQQVTLSCSPISGHRSVSWYQQTPGQGLQFLFEYFSETQRNKGNFPGRFSGRQFSNSRSEMNVSTLELGDSALYLCASSLTSGGSYEQYFGPGTRLTVT.

This clonotype was picked up one time. One end of the junction does not line up with germline, which may come from a read error. This chain joins TRBV10-3 and TRBJ1-5, with no clear D. The V gene's germline CDR1 is ENHRY and CDR2 SYGVKD. CDR3 length: 13 amino acids. The CDR3 DNA follows: TGTGCCGGGAGAGCGCGTAGCGATCAGCCCCAGCATTTT. This translates into CAGRARSDQPQHF.

This chain connects TRBV7-9 to TRBJ2-3; maybe TRBD2 (5 bases). Germline CDR1 and CDR2: SEHNR and FQNEAQ (reference sequence). The CDR3 sequence is 15 residues long. V lost 4 bases, J lost 0 bases, and 11 bases lay in between. CDR3 sequence reads: CASSSPGISTDTQYF. CDR3 in DNA: TGTGCCAGCAGCTCGCCCGGGATTAGCACAGATACGCAGTATTTT.

The V and J genes are TRBV5-6 and TRBJ2-7, with no clear D. This CDR3 is built from 14 residues. The V gene's germline CDR1 is SGHDT and CDR2 YYEEEE. Trimming stripped 0 bases from V and 2 bases from J, with 9 bases between. The CDR3: CASSLEWSTYEQYF. In DNA form, the CDR3 reads TGTGCCAGCAGCTTGGAATGGAGCACCTACGAGCAGTACTTC.

The chain recombines TRBV7-2 with TRBJ2-1; TRBD2 is a possible D gene (6 bases). The V end was cut by 0 bases, the J end by 9 bases, with 9 bases between. This CDR3 region has 13 residues. From germline, CDR1 is SGHTA and CDR2 FQGNSA. The CDR3 sequence: CASSLASGREQFF. CDR3 nucleotides: TGTGCCAGCAGCTTAGCTAGCGGCCGTGAGCAGTTCTTC.

The chain employs TRBV12-3 or TRBV12-4 and TRBJ2-5, with D possibly matching TRBD1 (5 bases). The V end was cut by 6 bases, the J end by 6 bases, with 11 bases between. The CDR3 covers 12 residues. The chain's CDR3 is CASRQGAKTQYF. The CDR3 coding sequence is TGTGCCAGCAGGCAAGGGGCGAAGACCCAGTACTTC.

This chain links TRBV7-2 with TRBJ2-1, with TRBD2 matching 9 bases. CDR3 size: 16 residues. CDR1 SGHTA and CDR2 FQGNSA come from the germline V gene. Losses at the gene ends were 4 bases for V and 8 bases for J; bases not matched to a gene: 12. CDR3 sequence reads: CASSSTHGRGGHEQFF. The CDR3 DNA reads as TGTGCCAGCAGCTCTACCCACGGGCGGGGGGGCCATGAGCAGTTCTTC.

CDR3: CASSYSFRGNTEAFF. The CDR3 DNA sequence: TGTGCCAGCAGTTACTCGTTCAGGGGGAACACTGAAGCTTTCTTT. V gene TRBV6-5 combines with J gene TRBJ1-1, with D maybe TRBD1 (6 bases). The CDR3 sequence is 15 residues long. Between the trimmed V and J ends, which lost 0 bases and 1 base, there was a span of 9 bases. Looked up from germline, CDR1 is MNHEY and CDR2 is SVGAGI.

V gene TRBV5-4 combines with J gene TRBJ1-6, with D maybe TRBD1 (5 bases). In germline, CDR1 is SGHNT, CDR2 YYREEE (reference sequence). The V and J ends lost 4 bases and 0 bases respectively, with 14 bases between them. This CDR3 is built from 17 residues. Here the CDR3 reads CASSGADGSSYNSPLHF. CDR3 nucleotides: TGTGCCAGCAGCGGGGCGGACGGAAGCTCCTATAATTCACCCCTCCACTTT. The complete variable domain, with remaining parts taken from reference TRBV5-4 and TRBJ1-6, reads ETGVTQSPTHLIKTRGQQVTLRCSSQSGHNTVSWYQQALGQGPQFIFQYYREEENGRGNFPPRFSGLQFPNYSSELNVNALELDDSALYLCASSGADGSSYNSPLHFGNGTRLTVT.

The V call is TRBV19, the J call TRBJ1-5; D is unclear. Trimming pared 7 bases from V and 4 bases from J, leaving 17 bases between. CDR3 size: 15 residues. In germline, CDR1 is LNHDA, CDR2 SQIVND (reference sequence). The DNA of the CDR3 is TGTGCCAGTAAGGGCCAGGAGATGGGGAATCAGCCCCAGCATTTT. Amino acid sequence: CASKGQEMGNQPQHF.

In DNA form, the CDR3 reads TGCGCCAGCAGCTTTAATTCAAAGGAAAAACTGTTTTTT. Its translation: CASSFNSKEKLFF. The chain carries TRBV5-1 and TRBJ1-4; D is unclear. Between the trimmed V and J ends, which lost 2 bases and 8 bases, there was a span of 10 bases. CDR1 and CDR2 (germline): SGHRS, YFSETQ. There are 13 residues in the CDR3.

The genes are TRBV6-4 and TRBJ2-6; unclear D gene. Germline CDR1 reads MRHNA; CDR2 reads SNTAGT. Trimming took off 0 bases at V and 4 bases at J, with 7 bases between the two ends. The CDR3 sequence is 15 residues long. The CDR3 nucleotides are TGTGCCAGCAGTGACTCTCAAGTCGGGGCCAACGTCCTGACTTTC. Amino acid sequence: CASSDSQVGANVLTF.

This clonotype was observed a single time. In nucleotides, the CDR3 is TGTGCCAGCAGCGTAGTATCAGCGGGCATGGAGACCCAGTACTTC. Protein: CASSVVSAGMETQYF. This sequence joins TRBV9 and TRBJ2-5; weak D call: TRBD2 (6 bases). The CDR3 spans 15 residues. V gave up 0 bases and J gave up 5 bases, with 14 bases separating them. Germline V gene lookup returns CDR1 SGDLS and CDR2 YYNGEE.

The rearrangement joins TRBV9 to TRBJ2-3; TRBD2 aligns across 10 bases. CDR1 is SGDLS, CDR2 YYNGEE, per germline. Losses at the gene ends were 5 bases for V and 5 bases for J; bases not matched to a gene: 5. CDR3 length: 14 residues. The DNA of the CDR3 is TGTGCCAGCAGTCGGAGCGGGGGGGTAGATACGCAGTATTTT. It specifies CASSRSGGVDTQYF.

J is TRBJ2-1 and V is TRBV20-1; 7 nucleotides agree with TRBD2. This CDR3 is built from 14 residues. Germline V gives CDR1 DFQATT, CDR2 SNEGSKA (reference sequence). V was pared by 5 bases and J by 5 bases, with 9 bases of the junction left unmatched. This chain's CDR3 is CSALGDYKHNEQFF. CDR3 DNA: TGCAGTGCTCTTGGGGACTACAAACACAATGAGCAGTTCTTC.

V gene TRBV12-3 or TRBV12-4 combines with J gene TRBJ2-3; D may be TRBD1 or TRBD2 (5 bases each). This CDR3 spans 13 amino acids. V gave up 7 bases and J gave up 9 bases, with 17 bases separating them. The CDR3 coding sequence is TGTGCCAGCACCACGGCTTGGGACCTGACGCAGTATTTT. It yields the protein CASTTAWDLTQYF.

V and J are TRBV11-2 and TRBJ2-1; TRBD2 agrees at 11 bases. The CDR3 sequence is 15 residues long. The V gene's germline CDR1 is SGHAT and CDR2 FQNNGV. The V gene end was trimmed by 5 bases and the J gene end by 4 bases; junction bases not matched to a gene: 4. CDR3 sequence reads: CASSHSGGDYNEQFF. CDR3 nucleotides: TGTGCCAGCAGCCATAGCGGGGGGGATTACAATGAGCAGTTCTTC.

This sequence joins TRBV5-4 and TRBJ2-3, with TRBD2 matching over 13 bases. Per the germline V gene, CDR1 is SGHNT and CDR2 is YYREEE (reference sequence). V lost 7 bases, J lost 2 bases, and 7 bases stayed unmatched. CDR3 length equals 16 residues. The CDR3 is CASRWGLAGNTDTQYF. The DNA for the CDR3 is TGTGCCAGCCGATGGGGACTAGCGGGGAACACAGATACGCAGTATTTT.

This clonotype was seen just once. The rearrangement links TRBV7-9 to TRBJ1-1; D possibly corresponds to TRBD1 (6 bases). The CDR3 has 16 residues. The V gene lost 1 base and the J gene lost 0 bases, with 12 bases spanning the gap. Germline V lookup: CDR1 SEHNR, CDR2 FQNEAQ (reference sequence). This chain's CDR3 is CASSLGDTGMNTEAFF. In nucleotides, the CDR3 is TGTGCCAGCAGCTTAGGGGATACAGGGATGAACACTGAAGCTTTCTTT.

This rearrangement joins TRBV4-3 to TRBJ2-5; D is perhaps TRBD1 or TRBD2 (5 bases each). V was clipped by 8 bases and J by 0 bases, with 10 bases between them. The CDR3 spans 13 residues. Germline loops: CDR1 LGHNA, CDR2 YSLEER. CDR3 in DNA: TGCGCCAGCGGGACCACCTACCAAGAGACCCAGTACTTC. Translated, it gives CASGTTYQETQYF.